This TCR beta chain stems from a study of beta chain features in type 1 diabetes. Study background: Analysis included around 110,000,000 sorted cells drawn from all samples.

Note on this clone: As yet, its antigen is unknown.

Every donor had blood drawn once into heparin, approximately 120 mL on average. Sorting of CD4+ naive, central memory, regulatory and stem cell-like memory cells was performed via CD45RO/CCR7/CD25/CD127/CD95/CD27. Regarding the study as a whole: Equally in patients and controls, shorter templates might have been favored by PCR.

As every portion of the isolated RNA was reverse transcribed, the sequencing read expressed TCRB transcripts. Assay: immunoSEQ multiplex PCR; the TCRdb copy retains only in-frame clones and omits some. The data hold 220,000 or so clones, with 68% observed a single time. Germline values: CDR1 SNHLY, CDR2 FYNNEI. Trimming cost V 6 bases and J 8 bases, with 8 bases left between them. The CDR3 extends over 11 amino acids. Sample: naive CD4+ T cells from blood. The origin of this receptor is a man younger than 40 in good health. V usage is TRBV2 and J usage is TRBJ2-1; D is uncertain. CDR3 DNA sequence: TGTGCCAGCAGCCCCCTAGATGAGCAGTTCTTC. As protein: CASSPLDEQFF.